This TCR beta chain was captured in a study of cytomegalovirus exposure and HLA in healthy donors. Regarding the study as a whole: A later analysis found first-cohort TCR clusters tended to co-occur in the approximately 120 validation repertoires. Many donors carried some public TCRs, although rarity characterized most TCR sequences.

This CDR3 region has 16 residues. From germline, CDR1 is SGHRS and CDR2 YFSETQ. Trimming removed 4 bases from V and 7 bases from J; junction bases left unmatched: 11. On this clone itself: Its antigen remains unidentified.

Method: immunoSEQ multiplex PCR; TCRdb's copy keeps in-frame clones and lacks some. Among 55,000 to 65,000 clones listed, 85% to 95% were seen once. The genes are TRBV5-1 and TRBJ2-1; 10 bases are a match to TRBD1. What was sequenced was PBMCs. The TCR sequence derives from a woman between 18 and 30 years old in good health and CMV-seropositive. The chain's CDR3 is CASSPSGTGDWNEQFF. The CDR3 DNA follows: TGCGCCAGCAGCCCGTCCGGGACAGGGGATTGGAATGAGCAGTTCTTC.